The 2 T cell receptor beta chains in this list originate from one sample, sequenced in a study of blood T cell repertoires in COVID-19. Only in-frame clones appear in the TCRdb table, and some are missing; sequencing was by immunoSEQ multiplex PCR. The profile shows some 35,000 clones, roughly 90% of them singletons. The sequenced sample was peripheral blood. Receptors originate from a human donor in a cohort sampled during active COVID-19.

To note about this clone: The junction shows a germline mismatch at one end, possibly a read error. This chain uses TRBV6-6 with TRBJ1-5; 7 positions match TRBD1. CDR1 MNHNY and CDR2 SVGAGI come from the germline V gene (reference sequence). CDR3 length: 13 amino acids. CDR3: CASSYPRDSPPHF. The DNA for the CDR3 is TGTGCCAGCAGTTACCCCCGGGACAGTCCCCCGCATTTT.

This clone has only one observation. This rearrangement joins TRBV30 to TRBJ2-7; TRBD1 agrees at 10 bases. After removal of 1 base from V and 6 bases from J, the junction contained 3 bases not matched to a gene. This CDR3 has 13 amino acids. Germline CDR1 GTSNPN, CDR2 SVGIG (reference sequence). The DNA of the CDR3 is TGTGCCTGGAGTGGACAGGGGGCAGGCGAGCAGTACTTC. Residues: CAWSGQGAGEQYF.